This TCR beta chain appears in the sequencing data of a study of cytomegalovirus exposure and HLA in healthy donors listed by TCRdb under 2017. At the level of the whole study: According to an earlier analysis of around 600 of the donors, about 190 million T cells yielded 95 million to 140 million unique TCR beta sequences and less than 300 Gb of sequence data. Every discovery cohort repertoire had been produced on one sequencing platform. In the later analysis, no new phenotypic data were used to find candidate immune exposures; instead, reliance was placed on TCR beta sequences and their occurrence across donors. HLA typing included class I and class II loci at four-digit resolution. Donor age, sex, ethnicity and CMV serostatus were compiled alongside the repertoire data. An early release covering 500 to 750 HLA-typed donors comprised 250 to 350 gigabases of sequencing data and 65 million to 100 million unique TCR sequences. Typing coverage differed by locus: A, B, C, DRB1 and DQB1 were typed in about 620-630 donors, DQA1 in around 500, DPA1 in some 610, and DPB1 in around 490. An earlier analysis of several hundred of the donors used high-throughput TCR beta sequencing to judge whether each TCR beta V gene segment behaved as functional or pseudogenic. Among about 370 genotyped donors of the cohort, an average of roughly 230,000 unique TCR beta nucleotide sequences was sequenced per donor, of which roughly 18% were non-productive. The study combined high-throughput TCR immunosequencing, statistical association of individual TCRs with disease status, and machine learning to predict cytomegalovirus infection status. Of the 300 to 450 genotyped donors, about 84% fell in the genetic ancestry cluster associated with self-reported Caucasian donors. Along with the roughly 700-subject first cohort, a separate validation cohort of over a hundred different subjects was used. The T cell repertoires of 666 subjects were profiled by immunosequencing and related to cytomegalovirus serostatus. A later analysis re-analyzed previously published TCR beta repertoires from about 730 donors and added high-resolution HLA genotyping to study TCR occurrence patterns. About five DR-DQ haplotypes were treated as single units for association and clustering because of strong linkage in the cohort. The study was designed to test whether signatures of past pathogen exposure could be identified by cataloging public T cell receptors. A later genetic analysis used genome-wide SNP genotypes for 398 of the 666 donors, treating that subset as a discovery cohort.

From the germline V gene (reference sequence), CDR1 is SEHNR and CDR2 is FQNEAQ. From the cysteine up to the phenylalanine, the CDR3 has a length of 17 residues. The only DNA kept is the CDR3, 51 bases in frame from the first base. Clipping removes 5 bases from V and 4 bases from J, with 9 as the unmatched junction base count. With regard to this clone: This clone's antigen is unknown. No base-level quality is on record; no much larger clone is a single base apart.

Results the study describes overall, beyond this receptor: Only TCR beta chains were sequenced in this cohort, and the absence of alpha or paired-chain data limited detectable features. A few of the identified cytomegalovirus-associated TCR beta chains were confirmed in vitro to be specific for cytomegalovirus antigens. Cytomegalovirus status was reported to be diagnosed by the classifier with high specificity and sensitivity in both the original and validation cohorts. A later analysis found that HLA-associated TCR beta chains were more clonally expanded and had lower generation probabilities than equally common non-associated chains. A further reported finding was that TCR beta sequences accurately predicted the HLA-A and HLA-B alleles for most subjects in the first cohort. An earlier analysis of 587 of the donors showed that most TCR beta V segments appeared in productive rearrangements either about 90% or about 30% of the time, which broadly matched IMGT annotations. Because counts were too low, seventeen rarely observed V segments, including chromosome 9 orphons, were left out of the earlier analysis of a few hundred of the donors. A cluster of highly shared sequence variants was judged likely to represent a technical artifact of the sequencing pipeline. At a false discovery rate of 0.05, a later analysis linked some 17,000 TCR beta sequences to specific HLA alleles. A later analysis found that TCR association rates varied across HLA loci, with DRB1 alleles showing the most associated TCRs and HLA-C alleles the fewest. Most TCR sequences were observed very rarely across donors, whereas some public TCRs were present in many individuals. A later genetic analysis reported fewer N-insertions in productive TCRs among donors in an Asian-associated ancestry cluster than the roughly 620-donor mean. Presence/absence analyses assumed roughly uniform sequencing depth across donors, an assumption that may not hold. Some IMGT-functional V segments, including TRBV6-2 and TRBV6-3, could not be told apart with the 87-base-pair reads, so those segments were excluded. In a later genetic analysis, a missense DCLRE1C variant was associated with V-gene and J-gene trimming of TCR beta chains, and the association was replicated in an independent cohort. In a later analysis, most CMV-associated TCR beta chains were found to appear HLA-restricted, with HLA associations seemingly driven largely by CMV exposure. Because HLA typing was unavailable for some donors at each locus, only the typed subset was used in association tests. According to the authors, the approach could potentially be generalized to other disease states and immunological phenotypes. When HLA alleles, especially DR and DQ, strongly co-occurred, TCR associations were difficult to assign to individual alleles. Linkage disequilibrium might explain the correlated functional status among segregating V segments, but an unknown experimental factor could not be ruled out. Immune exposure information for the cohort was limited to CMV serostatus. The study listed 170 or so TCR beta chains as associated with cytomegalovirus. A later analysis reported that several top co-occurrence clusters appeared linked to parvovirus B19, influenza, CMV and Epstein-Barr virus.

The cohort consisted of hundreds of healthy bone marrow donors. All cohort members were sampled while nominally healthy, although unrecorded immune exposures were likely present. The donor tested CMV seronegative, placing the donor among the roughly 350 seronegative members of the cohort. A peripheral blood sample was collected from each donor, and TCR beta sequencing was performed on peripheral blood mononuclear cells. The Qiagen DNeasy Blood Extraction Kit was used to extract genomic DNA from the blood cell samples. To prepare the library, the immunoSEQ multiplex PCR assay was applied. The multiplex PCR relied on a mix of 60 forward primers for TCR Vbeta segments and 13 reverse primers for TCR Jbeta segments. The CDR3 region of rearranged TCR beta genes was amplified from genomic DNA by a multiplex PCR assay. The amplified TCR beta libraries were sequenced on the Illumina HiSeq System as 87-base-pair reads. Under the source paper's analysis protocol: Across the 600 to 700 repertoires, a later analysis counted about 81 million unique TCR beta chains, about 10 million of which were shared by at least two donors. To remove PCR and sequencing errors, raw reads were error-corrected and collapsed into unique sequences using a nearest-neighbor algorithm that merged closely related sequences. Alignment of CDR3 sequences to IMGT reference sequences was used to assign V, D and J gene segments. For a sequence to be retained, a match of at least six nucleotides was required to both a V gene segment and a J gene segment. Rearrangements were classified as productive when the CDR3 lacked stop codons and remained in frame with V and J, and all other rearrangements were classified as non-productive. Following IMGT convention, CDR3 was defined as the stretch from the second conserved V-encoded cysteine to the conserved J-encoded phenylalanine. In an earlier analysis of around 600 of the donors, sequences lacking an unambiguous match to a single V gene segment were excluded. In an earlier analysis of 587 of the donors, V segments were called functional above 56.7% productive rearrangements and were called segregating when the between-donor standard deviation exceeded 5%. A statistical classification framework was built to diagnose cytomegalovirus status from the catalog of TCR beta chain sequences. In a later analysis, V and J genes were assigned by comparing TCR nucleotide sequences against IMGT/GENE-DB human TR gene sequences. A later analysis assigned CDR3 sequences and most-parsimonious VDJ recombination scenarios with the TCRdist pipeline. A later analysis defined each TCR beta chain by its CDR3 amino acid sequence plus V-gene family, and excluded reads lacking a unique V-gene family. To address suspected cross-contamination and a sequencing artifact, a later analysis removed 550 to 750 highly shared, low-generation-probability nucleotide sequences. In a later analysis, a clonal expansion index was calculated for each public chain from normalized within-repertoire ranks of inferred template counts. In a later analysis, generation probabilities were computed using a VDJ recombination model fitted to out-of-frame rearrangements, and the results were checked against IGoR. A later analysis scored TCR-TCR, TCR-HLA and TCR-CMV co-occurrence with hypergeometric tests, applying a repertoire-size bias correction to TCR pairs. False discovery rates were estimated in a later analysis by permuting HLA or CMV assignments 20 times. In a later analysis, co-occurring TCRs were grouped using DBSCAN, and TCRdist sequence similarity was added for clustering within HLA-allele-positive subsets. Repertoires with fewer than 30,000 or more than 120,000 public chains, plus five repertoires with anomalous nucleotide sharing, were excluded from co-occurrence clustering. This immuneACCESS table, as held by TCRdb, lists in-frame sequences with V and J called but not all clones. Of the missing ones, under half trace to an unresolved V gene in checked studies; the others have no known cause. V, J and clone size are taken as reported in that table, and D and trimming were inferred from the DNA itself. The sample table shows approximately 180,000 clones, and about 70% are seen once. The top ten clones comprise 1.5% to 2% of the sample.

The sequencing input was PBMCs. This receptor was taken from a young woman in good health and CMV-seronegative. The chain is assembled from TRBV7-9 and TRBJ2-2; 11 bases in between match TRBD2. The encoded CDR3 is CASSPSGRSSSTGELFF. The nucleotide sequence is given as TGTGCCAGCAGCCCTAGCGGGAGGTCTTCGAGCACCGGGGAGCTGTTTTTT.